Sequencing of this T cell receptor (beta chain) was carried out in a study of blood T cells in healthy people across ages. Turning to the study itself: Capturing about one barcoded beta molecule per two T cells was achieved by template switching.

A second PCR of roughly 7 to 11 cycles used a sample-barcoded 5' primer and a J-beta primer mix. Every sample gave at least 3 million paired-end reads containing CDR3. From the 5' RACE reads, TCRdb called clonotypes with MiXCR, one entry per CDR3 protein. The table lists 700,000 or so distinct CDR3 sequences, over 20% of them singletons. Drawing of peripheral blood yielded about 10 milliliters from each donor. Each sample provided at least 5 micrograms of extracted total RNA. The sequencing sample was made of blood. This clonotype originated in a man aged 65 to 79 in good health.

CDR3 in DNA: TGTGCCAGCAGTTACGACCTTAACAGGGTCGAAAAACTGTTTTTT. Its protein is CASSYDLNRVEKLFF. This rearrangement joins TRBV6-5 to TRBJ1-4; TRBD1 is a possible D gene (6 bases). CDR1 and CDR2 from the germline V gene are MNHEY and SVGAGI. The CDR3 is made up of 15 amino acids. V dropped 2 bases and J dropped 8 bases, with 15 bases sitting between them.